This entry concerns a single T cell receptor (beta chain). Its antigen is still unknown. In the same sample, other DNA sequences code for this CDR3. Those with alopecia areata gave lesional scalp punch biopsies and peripheral blood. Isolation of CD4+ and CD8+ T cells from PBMCs was achieved by sorting. This specimen comes from a study of CD8+ T cells in alopecia areata. Study observations and caveats: Higher clonality than in normal scalp was seen in lesional scalp, especially alopecia totalis/universalis.

Once RNA had been extracted, it was reverse transcribed into cDNA to act as the sequencing template. The data were produced by immunoSEQ multiplex PCR, yet TCRdb's version contains in-frame clones alone and is incomplete. The sample shows about 150,000 clones, 45% to 60% of them seen only once. The CDR3 is made up of 15 amino acids. V was trimmed by 1 base and J by 1 base, leaving 10 bases between them. Germline-derived CDR1 and CDR2 are MGHRA and YSYEKL. The source was CD8+ T cells sorted from blood, collected at week 0. The gene calls are TRBV4-1 and TRBJ1-2; the D gene is possibly TRBD1 (6 bases). This clonotype was sampled from a human donor with alopecia areata. CDR3 sequence (DNA): TGCGCCAGCAGCCAAGGATTCAGGGGTAACTATGGCTACACCTTC. Translated: CASSQGFRGNYGYTF.